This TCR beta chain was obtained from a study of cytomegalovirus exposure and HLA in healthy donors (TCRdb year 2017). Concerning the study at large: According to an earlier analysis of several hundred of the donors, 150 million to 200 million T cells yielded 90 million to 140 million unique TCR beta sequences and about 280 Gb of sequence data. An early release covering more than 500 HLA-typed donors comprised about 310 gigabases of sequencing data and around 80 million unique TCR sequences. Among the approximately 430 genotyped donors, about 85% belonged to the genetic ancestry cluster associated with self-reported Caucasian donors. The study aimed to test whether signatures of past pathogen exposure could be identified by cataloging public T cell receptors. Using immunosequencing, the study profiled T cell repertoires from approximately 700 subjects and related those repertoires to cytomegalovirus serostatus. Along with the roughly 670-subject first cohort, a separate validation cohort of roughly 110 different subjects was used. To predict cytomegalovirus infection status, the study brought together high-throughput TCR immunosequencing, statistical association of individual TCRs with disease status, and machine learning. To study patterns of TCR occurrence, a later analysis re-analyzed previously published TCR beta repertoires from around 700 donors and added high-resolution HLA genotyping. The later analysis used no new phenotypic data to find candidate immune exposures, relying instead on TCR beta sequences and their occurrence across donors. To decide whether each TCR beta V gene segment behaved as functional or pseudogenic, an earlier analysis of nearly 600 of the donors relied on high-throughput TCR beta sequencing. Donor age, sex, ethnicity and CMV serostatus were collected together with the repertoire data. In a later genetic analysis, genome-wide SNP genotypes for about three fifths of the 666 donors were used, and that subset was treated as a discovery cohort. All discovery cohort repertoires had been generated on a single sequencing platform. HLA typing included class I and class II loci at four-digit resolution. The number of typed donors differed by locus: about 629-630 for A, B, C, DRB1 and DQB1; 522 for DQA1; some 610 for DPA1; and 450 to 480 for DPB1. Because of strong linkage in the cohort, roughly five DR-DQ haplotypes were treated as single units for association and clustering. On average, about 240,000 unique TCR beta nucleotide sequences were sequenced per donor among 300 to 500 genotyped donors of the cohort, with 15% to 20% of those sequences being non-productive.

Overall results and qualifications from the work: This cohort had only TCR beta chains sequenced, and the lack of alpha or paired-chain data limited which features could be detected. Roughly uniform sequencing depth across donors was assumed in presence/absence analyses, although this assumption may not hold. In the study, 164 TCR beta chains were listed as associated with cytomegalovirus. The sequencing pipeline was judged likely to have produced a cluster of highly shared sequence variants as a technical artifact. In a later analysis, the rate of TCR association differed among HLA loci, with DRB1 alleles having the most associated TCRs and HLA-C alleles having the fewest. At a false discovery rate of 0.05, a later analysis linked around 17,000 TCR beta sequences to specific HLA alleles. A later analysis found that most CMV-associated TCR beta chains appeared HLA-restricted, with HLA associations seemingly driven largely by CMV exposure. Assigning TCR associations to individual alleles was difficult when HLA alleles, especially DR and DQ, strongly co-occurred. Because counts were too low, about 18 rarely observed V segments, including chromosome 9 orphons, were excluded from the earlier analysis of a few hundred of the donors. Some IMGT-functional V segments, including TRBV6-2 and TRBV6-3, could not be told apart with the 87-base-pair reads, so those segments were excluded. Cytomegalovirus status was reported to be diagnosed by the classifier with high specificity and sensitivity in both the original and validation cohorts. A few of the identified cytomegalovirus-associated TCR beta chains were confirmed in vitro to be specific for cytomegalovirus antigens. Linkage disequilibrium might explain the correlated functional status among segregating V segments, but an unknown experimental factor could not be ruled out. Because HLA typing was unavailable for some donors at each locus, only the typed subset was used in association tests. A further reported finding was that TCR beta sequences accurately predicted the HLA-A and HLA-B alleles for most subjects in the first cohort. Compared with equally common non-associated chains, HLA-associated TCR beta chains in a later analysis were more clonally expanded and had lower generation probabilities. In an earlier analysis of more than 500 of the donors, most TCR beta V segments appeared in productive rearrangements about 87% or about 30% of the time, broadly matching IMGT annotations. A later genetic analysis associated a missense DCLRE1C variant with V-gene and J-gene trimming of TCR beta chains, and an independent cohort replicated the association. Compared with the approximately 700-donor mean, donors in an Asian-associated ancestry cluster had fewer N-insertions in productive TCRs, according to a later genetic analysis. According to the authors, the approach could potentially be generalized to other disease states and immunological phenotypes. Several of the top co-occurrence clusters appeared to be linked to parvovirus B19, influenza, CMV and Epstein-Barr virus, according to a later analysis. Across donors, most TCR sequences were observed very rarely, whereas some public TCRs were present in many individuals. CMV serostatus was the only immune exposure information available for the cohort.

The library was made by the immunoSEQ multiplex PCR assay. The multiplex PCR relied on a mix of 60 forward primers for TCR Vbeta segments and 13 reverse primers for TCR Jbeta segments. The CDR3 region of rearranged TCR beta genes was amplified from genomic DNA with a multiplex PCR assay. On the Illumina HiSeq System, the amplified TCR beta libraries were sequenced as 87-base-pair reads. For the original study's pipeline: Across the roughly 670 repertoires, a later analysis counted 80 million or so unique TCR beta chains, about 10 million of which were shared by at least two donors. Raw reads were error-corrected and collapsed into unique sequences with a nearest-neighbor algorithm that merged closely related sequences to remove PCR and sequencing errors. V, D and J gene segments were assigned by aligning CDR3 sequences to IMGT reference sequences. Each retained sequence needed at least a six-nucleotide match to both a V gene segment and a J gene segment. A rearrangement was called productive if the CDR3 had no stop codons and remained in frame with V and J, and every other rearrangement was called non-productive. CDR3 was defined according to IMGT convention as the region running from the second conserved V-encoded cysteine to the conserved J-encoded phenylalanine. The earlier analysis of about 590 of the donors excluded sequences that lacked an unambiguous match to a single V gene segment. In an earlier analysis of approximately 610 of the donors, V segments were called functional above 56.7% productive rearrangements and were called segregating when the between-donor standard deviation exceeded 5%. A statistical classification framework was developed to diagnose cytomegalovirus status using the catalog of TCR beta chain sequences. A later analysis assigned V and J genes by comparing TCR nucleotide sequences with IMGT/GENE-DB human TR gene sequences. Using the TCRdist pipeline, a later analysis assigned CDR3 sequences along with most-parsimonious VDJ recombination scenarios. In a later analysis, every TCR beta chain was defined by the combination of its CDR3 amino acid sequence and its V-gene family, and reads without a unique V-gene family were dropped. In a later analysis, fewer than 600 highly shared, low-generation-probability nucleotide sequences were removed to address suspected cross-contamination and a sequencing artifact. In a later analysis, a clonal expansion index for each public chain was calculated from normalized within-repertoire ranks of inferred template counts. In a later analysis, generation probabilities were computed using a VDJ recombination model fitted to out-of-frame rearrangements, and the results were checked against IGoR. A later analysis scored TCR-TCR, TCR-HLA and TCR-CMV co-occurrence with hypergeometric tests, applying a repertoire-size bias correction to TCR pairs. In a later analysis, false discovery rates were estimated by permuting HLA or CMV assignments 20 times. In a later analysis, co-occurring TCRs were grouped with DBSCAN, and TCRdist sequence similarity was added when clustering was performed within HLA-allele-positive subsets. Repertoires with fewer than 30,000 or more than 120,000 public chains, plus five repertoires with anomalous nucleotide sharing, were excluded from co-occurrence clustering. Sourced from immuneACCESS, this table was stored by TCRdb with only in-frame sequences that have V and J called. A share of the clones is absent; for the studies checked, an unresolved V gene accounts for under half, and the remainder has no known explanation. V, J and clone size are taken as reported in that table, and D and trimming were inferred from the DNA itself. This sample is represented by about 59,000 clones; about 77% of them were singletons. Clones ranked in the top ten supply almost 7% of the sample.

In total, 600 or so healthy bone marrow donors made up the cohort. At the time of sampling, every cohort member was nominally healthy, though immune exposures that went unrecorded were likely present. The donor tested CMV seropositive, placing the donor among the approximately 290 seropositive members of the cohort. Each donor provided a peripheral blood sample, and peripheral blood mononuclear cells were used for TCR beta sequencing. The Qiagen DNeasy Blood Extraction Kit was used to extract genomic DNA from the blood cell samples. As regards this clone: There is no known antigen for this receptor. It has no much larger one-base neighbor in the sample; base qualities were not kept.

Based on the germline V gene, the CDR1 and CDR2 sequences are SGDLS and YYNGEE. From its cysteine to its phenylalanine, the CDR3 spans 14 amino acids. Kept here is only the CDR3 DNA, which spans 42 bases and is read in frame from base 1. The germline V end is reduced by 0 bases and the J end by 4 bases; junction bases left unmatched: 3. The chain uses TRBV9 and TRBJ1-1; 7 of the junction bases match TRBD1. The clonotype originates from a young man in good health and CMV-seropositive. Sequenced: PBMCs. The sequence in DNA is TGTGCCAGCAGCGTAGCAGGGGGTGGCACTGAAGCTTTCTTT. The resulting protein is CASSVAGGGTEAFF.